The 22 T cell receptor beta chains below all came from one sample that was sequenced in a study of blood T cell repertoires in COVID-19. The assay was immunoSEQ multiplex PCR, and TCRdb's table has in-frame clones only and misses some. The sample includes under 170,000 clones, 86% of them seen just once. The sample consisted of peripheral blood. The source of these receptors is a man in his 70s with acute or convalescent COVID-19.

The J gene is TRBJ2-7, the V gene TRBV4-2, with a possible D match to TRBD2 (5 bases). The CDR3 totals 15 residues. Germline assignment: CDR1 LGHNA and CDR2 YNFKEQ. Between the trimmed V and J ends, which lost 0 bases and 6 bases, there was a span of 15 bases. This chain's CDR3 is CASSQDLWESGEQYF. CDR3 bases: TGTGCCAGCAGCCAAGATCTGTGGGAGAGCGGCGAGCAGTACTTC.

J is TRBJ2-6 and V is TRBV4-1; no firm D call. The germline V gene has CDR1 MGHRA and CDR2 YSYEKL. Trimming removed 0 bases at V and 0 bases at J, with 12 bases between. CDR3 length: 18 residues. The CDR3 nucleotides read TGCGCCAGCAGCCAAGATCTTCGACTGCACTCTGGGGCCAACGTCCTGACTTTC. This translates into CASSQDLRLHSGANVLTF.

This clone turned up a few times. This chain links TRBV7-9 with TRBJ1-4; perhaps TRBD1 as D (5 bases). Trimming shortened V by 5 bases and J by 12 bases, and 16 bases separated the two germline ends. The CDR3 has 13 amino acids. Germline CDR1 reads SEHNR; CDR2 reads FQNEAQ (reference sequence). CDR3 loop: CASSPTTGTELFF. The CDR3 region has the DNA TGTGCCAGCAGCCCCACCACCGGGACTGAACTGTTTTTT.

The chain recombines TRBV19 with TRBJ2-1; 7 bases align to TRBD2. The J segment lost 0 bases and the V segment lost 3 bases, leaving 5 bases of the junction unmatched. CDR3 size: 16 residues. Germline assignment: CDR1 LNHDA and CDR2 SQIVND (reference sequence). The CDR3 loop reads CASSIWTRSSYNEQFF. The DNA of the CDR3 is TGTGCCAGTAGTATTTGGACTAGAAGCTCCTACAATGAGCAGTTCTTC.

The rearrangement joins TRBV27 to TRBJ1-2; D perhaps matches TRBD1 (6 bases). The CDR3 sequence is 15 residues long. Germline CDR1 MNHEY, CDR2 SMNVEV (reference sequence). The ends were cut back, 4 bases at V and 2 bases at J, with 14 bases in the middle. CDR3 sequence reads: CASSSPGQANYGYTF. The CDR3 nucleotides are TGTGCCAGCAGTTCCCCGGGACAAGCAAACTATGGCTACACCTTC.

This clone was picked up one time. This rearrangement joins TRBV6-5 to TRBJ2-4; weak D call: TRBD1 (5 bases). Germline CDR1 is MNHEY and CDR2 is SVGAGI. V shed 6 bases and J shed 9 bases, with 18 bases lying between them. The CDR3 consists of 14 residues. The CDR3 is CASRRTTTTPIQYF. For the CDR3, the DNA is TGTGCCAGCAGACGGACAACGACGACCCCCATTCAGTACTTC.

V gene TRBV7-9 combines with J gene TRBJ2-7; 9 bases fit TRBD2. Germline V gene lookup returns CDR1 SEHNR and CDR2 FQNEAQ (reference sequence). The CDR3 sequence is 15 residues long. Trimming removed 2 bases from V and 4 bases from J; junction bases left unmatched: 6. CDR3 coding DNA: TGTGCCAGCAGCTTACCCCCGGGACTAGCTTACGAGCAGTACTTC. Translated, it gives CASSLPPGLAYEQYF.

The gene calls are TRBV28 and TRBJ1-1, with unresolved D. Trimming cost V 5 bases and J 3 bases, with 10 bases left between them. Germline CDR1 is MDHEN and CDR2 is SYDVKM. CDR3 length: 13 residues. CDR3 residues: CASSPLEDTEAFF. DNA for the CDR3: TGTGCCAGCAGTCCTCTAGAGGACACTGAAGCTTTCTTT.

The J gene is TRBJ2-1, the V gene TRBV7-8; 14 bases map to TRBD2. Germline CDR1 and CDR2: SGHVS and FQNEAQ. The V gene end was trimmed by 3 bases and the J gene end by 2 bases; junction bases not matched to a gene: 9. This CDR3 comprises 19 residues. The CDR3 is CASSFGTSGRWGTYNEQFF. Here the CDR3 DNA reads TGTGCCAGCAGCTTCGGGACTAGCGGGAGATGGGGAACCTACAATGAGCAGTTCTTC.

The CDR3 nucleotides are TGTGCCAGCAGCCCGGGACTAGCGGGAGCCCGATACAATGAGCAGTTCTTC. Amino acid sequence: CASSPGLAGARYNEQFF. The chain uses TRBV5-6 and TRBJ2-1, with 14 bases aligning to TRBD2. CDR3 length: 17 amino acids. V shed 4 bases and J 4 bases; nucleotides not matched to a gene: 7. Germline CDR1 reads SGHDT; CDR2 reads YYEEEE.

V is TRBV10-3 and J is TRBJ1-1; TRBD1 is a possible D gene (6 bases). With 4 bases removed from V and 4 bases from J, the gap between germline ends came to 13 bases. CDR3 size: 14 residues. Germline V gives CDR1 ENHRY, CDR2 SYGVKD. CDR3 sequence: CAISGYTGSTEAFF. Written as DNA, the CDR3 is TGTGCCATCAGTGGTTATACAGGGAGCACTGAAGCTTTCTTT.

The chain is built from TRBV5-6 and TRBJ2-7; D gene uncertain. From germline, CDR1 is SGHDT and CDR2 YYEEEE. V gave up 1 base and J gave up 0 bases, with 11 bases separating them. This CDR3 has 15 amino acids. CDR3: CASSLSGTFSYEQYF. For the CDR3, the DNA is TGTGCCAGCAGCTTGTCAGGTACCTTCTCCTACGAGCAGTACTTC.

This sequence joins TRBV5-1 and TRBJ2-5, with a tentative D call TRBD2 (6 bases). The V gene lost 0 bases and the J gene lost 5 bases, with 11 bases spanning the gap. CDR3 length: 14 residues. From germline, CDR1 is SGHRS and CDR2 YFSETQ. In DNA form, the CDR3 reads TGCGCCAGCAGCTTGGATGTGGGAGGCGAGACCCAGTACTTC. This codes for CASSLDVGGETQYF.

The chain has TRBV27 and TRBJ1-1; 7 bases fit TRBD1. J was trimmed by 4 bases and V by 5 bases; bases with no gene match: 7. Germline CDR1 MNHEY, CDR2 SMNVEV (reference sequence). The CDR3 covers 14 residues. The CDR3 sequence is CASSARQGGTEAFF. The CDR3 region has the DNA TGTGCCAGCAGTGCCAGACAGGGCGGCACTGAAGCTTTCTTT.

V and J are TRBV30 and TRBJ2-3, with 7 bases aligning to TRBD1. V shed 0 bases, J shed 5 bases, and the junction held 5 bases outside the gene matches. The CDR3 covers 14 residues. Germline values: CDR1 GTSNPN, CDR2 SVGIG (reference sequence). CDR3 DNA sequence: TGTGCCTGGAGTGTACAGGGGTTGGGAGATACGCAGTATTTT. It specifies CAWSVQGLGDTQYF.

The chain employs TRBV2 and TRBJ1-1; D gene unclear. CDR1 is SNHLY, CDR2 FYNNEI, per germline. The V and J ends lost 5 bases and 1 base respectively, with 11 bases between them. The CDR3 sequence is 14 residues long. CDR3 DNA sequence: TGTGCCAGCAGTCCCTCGGTCGGGAACACTGAAGCTTTCTTT. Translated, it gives CASSPSVGNTEAFF. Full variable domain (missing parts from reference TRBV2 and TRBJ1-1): EPEVTQTPSHQVTQMGQEVILRCVPISNHLYFYWYRQILGQKVEFLVSFYNNEISEKSEIFDDQFSVERPDGSNFTLKIRSTKLEDSAMYFCASSPSVGNTEAFFGQGTRLTVV.

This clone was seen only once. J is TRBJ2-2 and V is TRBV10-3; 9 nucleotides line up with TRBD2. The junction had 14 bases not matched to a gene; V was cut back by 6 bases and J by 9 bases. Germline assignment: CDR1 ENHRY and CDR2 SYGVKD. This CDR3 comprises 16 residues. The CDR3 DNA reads TGTGCCATCAGGCCAGCGGGAGGACCCCTGTCTAGGGAGCTGTTTTTT. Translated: CAIRPAGGPLSRELFF.

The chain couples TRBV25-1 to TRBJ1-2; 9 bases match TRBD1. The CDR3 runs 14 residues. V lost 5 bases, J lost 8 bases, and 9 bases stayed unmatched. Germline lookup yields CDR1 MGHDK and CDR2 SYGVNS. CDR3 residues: CASSPGQGSLGYTF. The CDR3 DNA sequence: TGTGCCAGCAGTCCGGGACAGGGATCACTCGGCTACACCTTC.

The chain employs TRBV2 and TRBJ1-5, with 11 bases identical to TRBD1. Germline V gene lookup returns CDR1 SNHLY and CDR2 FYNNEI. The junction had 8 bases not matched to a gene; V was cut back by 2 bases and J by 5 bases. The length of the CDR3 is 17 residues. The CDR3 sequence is CASSESGLDRGHQPQHF. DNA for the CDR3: TGTGCCAGCAGTGAATCAGGCCTGGACAGGGGGCATCAGCCCCAGCATTTT.

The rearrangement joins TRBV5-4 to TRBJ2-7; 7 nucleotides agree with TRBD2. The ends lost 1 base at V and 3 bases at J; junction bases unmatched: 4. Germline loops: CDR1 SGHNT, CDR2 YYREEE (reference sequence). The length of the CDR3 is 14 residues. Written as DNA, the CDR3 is TGTGCCAGCAGCTTGTATAGCGGGCACTACGAGCAGTACTTC. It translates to CASSLYSGHYEQYF.

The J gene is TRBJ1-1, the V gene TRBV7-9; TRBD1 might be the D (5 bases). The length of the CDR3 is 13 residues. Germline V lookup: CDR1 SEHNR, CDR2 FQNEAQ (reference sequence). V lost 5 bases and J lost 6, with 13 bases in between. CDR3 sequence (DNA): TGTGCCAGCAGCCGAGGGGCGGGGGCTGAAGCTTTCTTT. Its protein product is CASSRGAGAEAFF.

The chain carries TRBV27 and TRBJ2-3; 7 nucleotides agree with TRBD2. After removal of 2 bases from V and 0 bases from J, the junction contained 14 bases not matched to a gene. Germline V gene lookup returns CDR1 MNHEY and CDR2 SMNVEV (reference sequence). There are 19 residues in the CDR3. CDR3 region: CASSLRPPTSDYSTDTQYF. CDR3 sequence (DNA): TGTGCCAGCAGTTTAAGGCCTCCCACTAGCGACTATAGCACAGATACGCAGTATTTT.